Listed here are 20 T cell receptor beta chains from one sample, sequenced in a study of blood T cell repertoires in COVID-19. Libraries were prepared by immunoSEQ multiplex PCR; TCRdb keeps only in-frame clonotypes and omits some of them. The table has roughly 190,000 clones, about 90% seen once. Specimen: peripheral blood. The receptors were gathered from a man aged 60 to 69 with active or convalescent COVID-19.

The chain uses TRBV6-5 and TRBJ1-2, with no clear D. Germline-derived CDR1 and CDR2 are MNHEY and SVGAGI. The CDR3 sequence is 12 residues long. V dropped 6 bases and J dropped 2 bases, with 7 bases sitting between them. CDR3 coding DNA: TGTGCCAGCAGGGGAGGGAACTATGGCTACACCTTC. Its translation: CASRGGNYGYTF.

The V and J genes are TRBV19 and TRBJ1-5, with 10 bases identical to TRBD1. J was trimmed by 7 bases and V by 9 bases; bases with no gene match: 9. CDR1 is LNHDA and CDR2 is SQIVND in the germline V gene (reference sequence). CDR3 size: 14 residues. CDR3 sequence reads: CASAGTGDLQPQHF. CDR3 nucleotides: TGTGCCAGCGCCGGGACAGGGGATTTGCAGCCCCAGCATTTT.

This chain connects TRBV7-2 to TRBJ2-1; tentative D call: TRBD1 (7 bases). The germline V gene has CDR1 SGHTA and CDR2 FQGNSA. Deletions cut 5 bases from V and 4 bases from J, with 9 bases between. The CDR3 is made up of 13 amino acids. The DNA of the CDR3 is TGTGCCAGCAGCGCGGGACAGTACAATGAGCAGTTCTTC. Encoded protein: CASSAGQYNEQFF.

The chain couples TRBV5-1 to TRBJ1-2; no clear D. CDR3 size: 14 residues. V gave up 4 bases and J gave up 4 bases, with 14 bases separating them. The germline CDR1 and CDR2 sequences are SGHRS and YFSETQ. The CDR3: CASSPMGSAYGYTF. The CDR3, as DNA: TGCGCCAGCAGCCCCATGGGGAGCGCCTATGGCTACACCTTC. Based on the CDR3 plus reference TRBV5-1 and TRBJ1-2, the full variable domain is KAGVTQTPRYLIKTRGQQVTLSCSPISGHRSVSWYQQTPGQGLQFLFEYFSETQRNKGNFPGRFSGRQFSNSRSEMNVSTLELGDSALYLCASSPMGSAYGYTFGSGTRLTVV.

This chain connects TRBV19 to TRBJ1-1; 8 bases agree with TRBD1. Germline V gives CDR1 LNHDA, CDR2 SQIVND (reference sequence). CDR3 size: 15 residues. Trimming cost V 3 bases and J 1 base; bases outside gene matches: 4. The CDR3 DNA sequence: TGTGCCAGTAGTATGAAAGGGACAGGGAACACTGAAGCTTTCTTT. It translates to CASSMKGTGNTEAFF.

The chain uses TRBV10-1 and TRBJ1-6, with 7 bases lining up with TRBD1. The CDR3 length is 14 residues. Germline CDR1 is WNHNN and CDR2 is SYGVQD (reference sequence). V lost 9 bases and J lost 10; bases outside the gene matches: 12. The CDR3 DNA reads as TGCGCCAGGAAGACAGGGCTCCAAGGATCACCCCTCCACTTT. Translated, it gives CARKTGLQGSPLHF.

V is TRBV24-1 and J is TRBJ2-7; 12 nucleotides match TRBD1. Germline trimming cut 9 bases from V and 2 bases from J; bases unmatched to any gene: 13. Germline lookup yields CDR1 KGHDR and CDR2 SFDVKD. The CDR3 length is 17 residues. The DNA of the CDR3 is TGTGCCACCGGCCTCCCCGGGACAGGGGGCGCGCCCTACGAGCAGTACTTC. Translation gives CATGLPGTGGAPYEQYF.

The chain recombines TRBV11-2 with TRBJ2-2, with D tentatively TRBD1 (6 bases). The CDR3 loop spans 15 amino acids. CDR1 SGHAT and CDR2 FQNNGV come from the germline V gene. V was trimmed by 5 bases and J by 0 bases, leaving 10 bases between them. The CDR3 region is CASSTGQSNTGELFF. In nucleotides, the CDR3 is TGTGCCAGCAGCACCGGACAGTCGAACACCGGGGAGCTGTTTTTT.

This clone was seen once. This rearrangement joins TRBV10-3 to TRBJ2-7; 8 bases map to TRBD1. Germline assignment: CDR1 ENHRY and CDR2 SYGVKD. After removal of 5 bases from V and 3 bases from J, the junction contained 6 bases not matched to a gene. The CDR3 has 14 amino acids. CDR3 nucleotide sequence: TGTGCCATCAGTTCCGGGACAGGCATCTACGAGCAGTACTTC. Amino acid sequence: CAISSGTGIYEQYF.

This clone was seen just once. The chain uses TRBV6-5 and TRBJ1-1; D unclear. CDR3 length: 12 residues. The V and J ends lost 6 bases and 5 bases respectively, with 10 bases between them. The germline V gene encodes CDR1 MNHEY and CDR2 SVGAGI. CDR3 sequence (DNA): TGTGCCAGCAGGGCTGCGGGAACTGAAGCTTTCTTT. Protein: CASRAAGTEAFF.

The J gene is TRBJ1-2, the V gene TRBV5-1, with 8 bases identical to TRBD1. Losses at the gene ends were 0 bases for V and 6 bases for J; bases not matched to a gene: 7. CDR1 is SGHRS, CDR2 YFSETQ, per germline. This CDR3 contains 15 residues. CDR3 bases: TGCGCCAGCAGCTTGGGTCGACAGGGGATGAATGGCTACACCTTC. Protein sequence: CASSLGRQGMNGYTF.

The chain is built from TRBV19 and TRBJ2-5, with a weak D call TRBD2 (5 bases). The germline V gene encodes CDR1 LNHDA and CDR2 SQIVND (reference sequence). This CDR3 is 17 amino acids long. Trimming removed 3 bases from V and 5 bases from J, with 22 bases in between. The CDR3 sequence: CASSIGVYTGFRETQYF. The CDR3 nucleotides read TGTGCCAGTAGTATTGGAGTCTACACGGGGTTCCGGGAGACCCAGTACTTC.

The rearrangement links TRBV2 to TRBJ1-2; TRBD1 matches at 8 bases. Per the germline V gene, CDR1 is SNHLY and CDR2 is FYNNEI. V dropped 6 bases and J dropped 8; count of bases not matched to a gene: 14. The CDR3 has 15 residues. The CDR3: CASRPTTGAAGGYTF. The CDR3, as DNA: TGTGCCAGCAGACCGACGACAGGGGCTGCGGGGGGCTACACCTTC.

The chain links TRBV28 to TRBJ1-2; no clear D gene. The CDR3 has 13 amino acids. Trimming took 2 bases from V and 7 from J, leaving 11 bases between them. Germline V gives CDR1 MDHEN, CDR2 SYDVKM. The CDR3 sequence is CASSLIQVSGYTF. DNA of the CDR3: TGTGCCAGCAGTTTAATCCAGGTCTCTGGCTACACCTTC.

The gene calls are TRBV20-1 and TRBJ2-5; D perhaps matches TRBD2 (6 bases). Germline CDR1 DFQATT, CDR2 SNEGSKA (reference sequence). The CDR3 is 11 residues long. The V and J ends lost 8 bases and 2 bases respectively, with 9 bases between them. CDR3 sequence reads: CSIAAQETQYF. The CDR3 DNA sequence: TGCAGTATAGCGGCGCAAGAGACCCAGTACTTC.

The chain couples TRBV29-1 to TRBJ1-2, with D perhaps matching TRBD1 (6 bases). This CDR3 comprises 15 residues. The germline gives CDR1 SQVTM, CDR2 ANQGSEA. Trimming pared 4 bases from V and 2 bases from J, leaving 17 bases between. The CDR3 protein is CSVAHGQGKNYGYTF. The CDR3 DNA reads as TGCAGCGTTGCTCACGGGCAGGGGAAAAACTATGGCTACACCTTC.

The V gene is TRBV5-1, the J gene TRBJ1-1; 7 positions agree with TRBD1. V was clipped by 2 bases and J by 4 bases; unmatched bases: 5. Germline CDR1 reads SGHRS; CDR2 reads YFSETQ. The CDR3 spans 14 residues. The CDR3 bases are TGCGCCAGCAGCTTTGACAGGGCTCCCACTGAAGCTTTCTTT. This gives the protein CASSFDRAPTEAFF.

This sequence joins TRBV7-8 and TRBJ1-2; 8 bases line up with TRBD1. The trim removed 5 bases at V and 5 bases at J, leaving 7 bases unmatched. The germline V gene has CDR1 SGHVS and CDR2 FQNEAQ. The CDR3 covers 14 residues. CDR3 sequence: CASSRGQGPYGYTF. Here the CDR3 DNA reads TGTGCCAGCAGCCGTGGACAGGGCCCGTATGGCTACACCTTC.

The J gene is TRBJ1-2, the V gene TRBV6-1; 7 bases match TRBD1. Germline V gene lookup returns CDR1 MNHNS and CDR2 SASEGT. The CDR3 length is 16 residues. V gave up 2 bases and J gave up 3 bases; unmatched junction bases: 9. CDR3 region: CASSETHRGSYYGYTF. CDR3 bases: TGTGCCAGCAGTGAAACTCACAGGGGCTCTTACTATGGCTACACCTTC.

This clone occurred a few times. The chain employs TRBV5-1 and TRBJ1-2; D is unresolved. From germline, CDR1 is SGHRS and CDR2 YFSETQ. CDR3 size: 14 residues. With 4 bases removed from V and 2 bases from J, the gap between germline ends came to 12 bases. The CDR3 DNA follows: TGCGCCAGCAGCCTTGAGCCGCCGAACTATGGCTACACCTTC. Protein: CASSLEPPNYGYTF.